This is a list of T cell receptor beta chains from one sample in a study of blood T cells in healthy people across ages. Each CDR3 protein gets one entry after TCRdb re-called the 5' RACE reads with MiXCR. The sample lists 910,000 or so distinct CDR3 sequences; 51% were seen once. Sequencing used blood. These receptors originate from a woman in her sixties or seventies in good health. The CDR3 runs from the conserved cysteine through the conserved F or W. Each record gives: D gene, J gene, V gene, clone size, CDR3 protein, CDR3 DNA. D genes are given only for firm matches. Rows give clone size only sometimes, using once, few, many, or a class for an expanded clone.

D gene: NA
J gene: TRBJ2-1
V gene: TRBV12-3/TRBV12-4
clone size: NA
CDR3 protein: CASSLSGARTYNEQFF
CDR3 DNA: TGTGCCAGCAGTTTATCAGGGGCCCGTACCTACAATGAGCAGTTCTTC

D gene: NA
J gene: TRBJ2-1
V gene: TRBV7-2
clone size: NA
CDR3 protein: CASTAKGGISYEQFF
CDR3 DNA: TGTGCCAGCACCGCGAAGGGGGGGATTTCGTATGAGCAGTTCTTC

D gene: NA
J gene: TRBJ2-1
V gene: TRBV12-3/TRBV12-4
clone size: NA
CDR3 protein: CASSSGLRTYNEQFF
CDR3 DNA: TGTGCCAGCAGTTCGGGACTCCGAACCTACAATGAGCAGTTCTTC

D gene: TRBD2
J gene: TRBJ2-7
V gene: TRBV20-1
clone size: few
CDR3 protein: CSAPRTAGTSGSFYEQYF
CDR3 DNA: TGCAGTGCTCCCCGGACAGCCGGGACTAGCGGGAGCTTTTACGAGCAGTACTTC

D gene: NA
J gene: TRBJ2-1
V gene: TRBV2
clone size: few
CDR3 protein: CASSGGRSGSYNEQFF
CDR3 DNA: TGTGCCAGCAGTGGGGGCAGGAGCGGCTCCTACAATGAGCAGTTCTTC

D gene: NA
J gene: TRBJ2-1
V gene: TRBV9
clone size: NA
CDR3 protein: CASSANWGDEQFF
CDR3 DNA: TGTGCCAGCAGCGCAAATTGGGGAGATGAGCAGTTCTTC

D gene: NA
J gene: TRBJ1-6
V gene: TRBV4-1
clone size: once
CDR3 protein: CANSQVVGGSDSPLHF
CDR3 DNA: TGCGCCAACAGCCAAGTTGTCGGGGGCAGTGATTCACCCCTCCACTTT

D gene: NA
J gene: TRBJ2-3
V gene: TRBV6-1
clone size: NA
CDR3 protein: CASSGAARTDTQYF
CDR3 DNA: TGTGCCAGTTCAGGCGCGGCTCGCACAGATACGCAGTATTTT

D gene: TRBD1
J gene: TRBJ1-5
V gene: TRBV4-3
clone size: NA
CDR3 protein: CASSQELQGQPQHF
CDR3 DNA: TGCGCCAGCAGCCAAGAATTACAGGGGCAGCCCCAGCATTTT

D gene: NA
J gene: TRBJ2-3
V gene: TRBV20-1
clone size: NA
CDR3 protein: CSAIPNWGSTDTQYF
CDR3 DNA: TGCAGTGCTATCCCCAATTGGGGGAGCACAGATACGCAGTATTTT

D gene: TRBD1
J gene: TRBJ2-5
V gene: TRBV4-1
clone size: NA
CDR3 protein: CASSQETGGAETQYF
CDR3 DNA: TGCGCCAGCAGCCAAGAGACAGGGGGCGCGGAGACCCAGTACTTC

D gene: TRBD1
J gene: TRBJ2-4
V gene: TRBV15
clone size: few
CDR3 protein: CATSSRQGFNIQYF
CDR3 DNA: TGTGCCACCAGCAGTCGACAGGGTTTTAACATTCAGTACTTC

D gene: NA
J gene: TRBJ2-5
V gene: TRBV28
clone size: many
CDR3 protein: CASSKQGRETQYF
CDR3 DNA: TGTGCCAGCAGCAAACAGGGGAGGGAGACCCAGTACTTC

D gene: TRBD1
J gene: TRBJ2-3
V gene: TRBV10-3
clone size: NA
CDR3 protein: CAINGQERSSDTQYF
CDR3 DNA: TGTGCCATCAACGGACAGGAGAGGAGCTCAGATACGCAGTATTTT

D gene: NA
J gene: TRBJ2-7
V gene: TRBV7-2
clone size: NA
CDR3 protein: CASRPGSAGYNEQYF
CDR3 DNA: TGTGCCAGCAGACCTGGGAGTGCGGGTTACAATGAGCAGTACTTC

D gene: TRBD1
J gene: TRBJ1-2
V gene: TRBV9
clone size: NA
CDR3 protein: CASSVVPRDRGYTF
CDR3 DNA: TGTGCCAGCAGCGTAGTCCCCAGGGACAGAGGCTACACCTTC

D gene: TRBD2
J gene: TRBJ2-1
V gene: TRBV20-1
clone size: NA
CDR3 protein: CSAGDHQREYNEQFF
CDR3 DNA: TGCAGTGCTGGAGATCACCAGCGGGAATACAATGAGCAGTTCTTC

D gene: NA
J gene: TRBJ1-2
V gene: TRBV2
clone size: NA
CDR3 protein: CASRQRTGYYGYTF
CDR3 DNA: TGTGCCAGCAGACAACGTACAGGGTACTATGGCTACACCTTC

D gene: NA
J gene: TRBJ2-5
V gene: TRBV20-1
clone size: NA
CDR3 protein: CSASESGKETQYF
CDR3 DNA: TGCAGTGCGTCGGAAAGCGGAAAAGAGACCCAGTACTTC

D gene: NA
J gene: TRBJ2-5
V gene: TRBV5-6
clone size: NA
CDR3 protein: CASSFMGSQETQYF
CDR3 DNA: TGTGCCAGCAGCTTTATGGGCTCCCAAGAGACCCAGTACTTC

D gene: NA
J gene: TRBJ2-6
V gene: TRBV20-1
clone size: NA
CDR3 protein: CSASVRVGANVLTF
CDR3 DNA: TGCAGCGCTAGTGTGCGGGTCGGGGCCAACGTCCTGACTTTC

D gene: NA
J gene: TRBJ2-5
V gene: TRBV6-2/TRBV6-3
clone size: once
CDR3 protein: CASRYDQETQYF
CDR3 DNA: TGTGCCAGCAGGTACGACCAAGAGACCCAGTACTTC

D gene: NA
J gene: TRBJ2-7
V gene: TRBV3-1
clone size: NA
CDR3 protein: CASSQASGGMGSNSYEQYF
CDR3 DNA: TGTGCCAGCAGCCAAGCATCTGGGGGTATGGGATCGAACTCCTACGAGCAGTACTTC

D gene: TRBD2
J gene: TRBJ2-5
V gene: TRBV14
clone size: NA
CDR3 protein: CASSQALAGVRETQYF
CDR3 DNA: TGTGCCAGCAGCCAAGCACTAGCGGGAGTAAGAGAGACCCAGTACTTC

D gene: NA
J gene: TRBJ2-7
V gene: TRBV9
clone size: NA
CDR3 protein: CASSVVFRTYPKWGHEQYF
CDR3 DNA: TGTGCCAGCAGCGTAGTCTTTCGGACGTATCCGAAATGGGGACACGAGCAGTACTTC

D gene: NA
J gene: TRBJ2-1
V gene: TRBV4-1
clone size: few
CDR3 protein: CASSRSGTPDEQFF
CDR3 DNA: TGCGCCAGCAGCCGGTCCGGGACCCCGGATGAGCAGTTCTTC

D gene: NA
J gene: TRBJ2-3
V gene: TRBV4-1
clone size: few
CDR3 protein: CASSQDRGPSTDTQYF
CDR3 DNA: TGCGCCAGCAGCCAAGACAGGGGCCCAAGCACAGATACGCAGTATTTT

D gene: TRBD1
J gene: TRBJ2-3
V gene: TRBV2
clone size: many
CDR3 protein: CASSPIRDRGSTQYF
CDR3 DNA: TGTGCCAGCAGCCCGATAAGGGACAGGGGAAGTACGCAGTATTTT

D gene: NA
J gene: TRBJ2-2
V gene: TRBV5-1
clone size: few
CDR3 protein: CASSLGEIRDTLRRELFF
CDR3 DNA: TGCGCCAGCAGCCTTGGGGAAATCCGGGACACTCTAAGAAGGGAGCTGTTTTTT

D gene: NA
J gene: TRBJ2-5
V gene: TRBV7-9
clone size: NA
CDR3 protein: CASSPDTGRVEETQYF
CDR3 DNA: TGTGCCAGCAGCCCCGATACTGGCAGGGTTGAAGAGACCCAGTACTTC

D gene: NA
J gene: TRBJ2-1
V gene: TRBV5-1
clone size: few
CDR3 protein: CASTDGGRDSEQFF
CDR3 DNA: TGCGCCAGCACGGACGGGGGGCGGGATAGTGAGCAGTTCTTC

D gene: NA
J gene: TRBJ2-5
V gene: TRBV28
clone size: NA
CDR3 protein: CASSRTVSLETQYF
CDR3 DNA: TGTGCCAGCAGCAGGACAGTTTCGCTGGAGACCCAGTACTTC

D gene: TRBD2
J gene: TRBJ2-5
V gene: TRBV20-1
clone size: NA
CDR3 protein: CSARDPGLAGTQYF
CDR3 DNA: TGCAGTGCTAGAGATCCGGGACTAGCGGGGACCCAGTACTTC

D gene: NA
J gene: TRBJ2-3
V gene: TRBV2
clone size: NA
CDR3 protein: CASSMTGSQPQYF
CDR3 DNA: TGTGCCAGCAGCATGACAGGTTCACAGCCGCAGTATTTT

D gene: NA
J gene: TRBJ2-7
V gene: TRBV10-3
clone size: few
CDR3 protein: CAISEVSYEQYF
CDR3 DNA: TGTGCCATCAGTGAGGTGTCCTACGAGCAGTACTTC